The clone carrying this T cell receptor (beta chain) has only a few counts. The data were obtained in a study of immune characterization of retroperitoneal liposarcoma. TCRdb independently ran MiXCR on the PCR reads; one entry per CDR3 protein. The data contain more than 8,000 distinct CDR3 sequences, about 40% of them seen just once; the ten biggest clones take up under 15%. The germline gives CDR1 MGHDK, CDR2 SYGVNS. This CDR3 has 14 residues. The clonotype comes from a male donor with retroperitoneal liposarcoma. The gene calls are TRBV25-1 and TRBJ2-3; D is uncertain. The better agreement between TRBJ2-5 and the DNA end casts doubt on the J call. Material for sequencing was tumor tissue. CDR3 region: CASSKSTGPETQYF. The CDR3 nucleotides are TGTGCCAGCAGTAAATCGACCGGACCCGAGACCCAGTACTTC.